The TCR beta chain described here comes from a study of lymphopenia after photon versus proton radiotherapy. The data were produced by immunoSEQ multiplex PCR, yet TCRdb's version contains in-frame clones alone and is incomplete. The sample contains about 20,000 clones, around 90% of which appear only once. This clone appeared once. What it binds is not known. Study-level findings and limits: Larger post-nadir TCR diversity loss correlated inversely with survival in deceased patients. Relative stability marked proton patients; photon patients lost diversity and naive cells. Post-nadir diversity loss with photons came from oligoclonal expansion, particularly CD8+ Temra cells.

Trimming left V 3 bases short and J 1 base short, with 13 bases between. Per the germline V gene, CDR1 is SGHRS and CDR2 is YFSETQ. This CDR3 contains 15 residues. Material: peripheral blood, obtained from a patient treated with photon-based radiotherapy. The source of this sequence is a middle-aged woman with cholangiocarcinoma. The chain combines TRBV5-1 with TRBJ1-1; D might be TRBD1 (5 bases). CDR3 sequence (DNA): TGCGCCAGCAGCTCGGGGCCTACATGGAACACTGAAGCTTTCTTT. Its protein is CASSSGPTWNTEAFF. The full variable domain, in which reference TRBV5-1 and TRBJ1-1 provide the parts outside the CDR3, is KAGVTQTPRYLIKTRGQQVTLSCSPISGHRSVSWYQQTPGQGLQFLFEYFSETQRNKGNFPGRFSGRQFSNSRSEMNVSTLELGDSALYLCASSSGPTWNTEAFFGQGTRLTVV.